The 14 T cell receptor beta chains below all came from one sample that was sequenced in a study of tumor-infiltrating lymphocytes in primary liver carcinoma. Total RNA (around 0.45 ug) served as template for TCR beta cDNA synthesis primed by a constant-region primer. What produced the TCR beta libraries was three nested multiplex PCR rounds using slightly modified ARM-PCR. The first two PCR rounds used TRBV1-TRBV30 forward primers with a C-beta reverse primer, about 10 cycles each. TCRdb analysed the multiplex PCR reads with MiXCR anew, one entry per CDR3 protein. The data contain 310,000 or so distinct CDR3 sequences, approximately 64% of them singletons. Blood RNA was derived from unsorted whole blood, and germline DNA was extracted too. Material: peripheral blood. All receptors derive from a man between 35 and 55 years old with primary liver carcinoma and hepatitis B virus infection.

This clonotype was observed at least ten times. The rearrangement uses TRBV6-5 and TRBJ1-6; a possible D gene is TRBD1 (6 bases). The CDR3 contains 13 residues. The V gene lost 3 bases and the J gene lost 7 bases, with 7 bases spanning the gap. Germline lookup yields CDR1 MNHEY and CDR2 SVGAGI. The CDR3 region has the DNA TGTGCCAGCAGTTATGACAGGAATTCACCCCTCCACTTT. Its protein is CASSYDRNSPLHF.

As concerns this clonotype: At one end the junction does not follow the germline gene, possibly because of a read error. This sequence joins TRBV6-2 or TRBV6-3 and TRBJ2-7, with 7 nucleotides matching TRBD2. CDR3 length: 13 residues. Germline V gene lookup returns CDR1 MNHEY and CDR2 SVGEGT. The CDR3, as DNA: TGTGCCAGCAGCCGGGGGGATTCCTACGTGCAGTACTTC. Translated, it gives CASSRGDSYVQYF.

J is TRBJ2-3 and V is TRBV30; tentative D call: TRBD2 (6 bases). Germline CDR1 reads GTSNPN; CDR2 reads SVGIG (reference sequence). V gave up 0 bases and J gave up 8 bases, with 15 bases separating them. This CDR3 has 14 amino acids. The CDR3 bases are TGTGCCTGGAGTGTAGCGGGTGCAACGGGTACGCAGTATTTT. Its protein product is CAWSVAGATGTQYF.

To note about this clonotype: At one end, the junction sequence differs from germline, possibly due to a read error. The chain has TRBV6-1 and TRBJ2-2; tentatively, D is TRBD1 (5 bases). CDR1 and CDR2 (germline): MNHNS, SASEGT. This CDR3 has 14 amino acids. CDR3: CANSDRTDTRELFF. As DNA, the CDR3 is TGTGCCAACAGTGACCGAACGGACACCCGGGAGCTGTTTTTT.

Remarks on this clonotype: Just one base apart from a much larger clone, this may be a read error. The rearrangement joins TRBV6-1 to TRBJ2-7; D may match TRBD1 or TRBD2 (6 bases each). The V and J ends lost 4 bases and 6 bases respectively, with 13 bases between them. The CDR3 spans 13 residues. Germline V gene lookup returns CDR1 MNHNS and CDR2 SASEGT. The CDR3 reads CASSVIGGREQYF. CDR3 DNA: TGTGCCAGCAGTGTGATAGGGGGGCGCGAGCAGTACTTC.

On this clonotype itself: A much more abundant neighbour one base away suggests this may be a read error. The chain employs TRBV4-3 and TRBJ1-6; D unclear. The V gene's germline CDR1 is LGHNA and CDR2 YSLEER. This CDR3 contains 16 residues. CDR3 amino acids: CASSQRTWGDNSPIHF. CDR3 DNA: TGCGCCAGCAGCCAACGCACGTGGGGAGATAATTCACCCATCCACTTT.

This CDR3 is CASSLGLVETQETQYF. The CDR3 coding sequence is TGTGCCAGCAGCTTAGGTCTAGTGGAGACCCAAGAGACCCAGTACTTC. V usage is TRBV11-2 and J usage is TRBJ2-5, with D unresolved. The CDR3 is 16 residues long. Germline CDR1 is SGHAT and CDR2 is FQNNGV. V shed 1 base and J shed 1 base, with 13 bases lying between them.

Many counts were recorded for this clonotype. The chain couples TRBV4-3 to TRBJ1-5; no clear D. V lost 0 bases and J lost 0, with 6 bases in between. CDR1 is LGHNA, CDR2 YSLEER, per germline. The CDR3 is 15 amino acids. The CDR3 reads CASSQEWGSNQPQHF. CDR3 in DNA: TGCGCCAGCAGCCAAGAGTGGGGTAGCAATCAGCCCCAGCATTTT.

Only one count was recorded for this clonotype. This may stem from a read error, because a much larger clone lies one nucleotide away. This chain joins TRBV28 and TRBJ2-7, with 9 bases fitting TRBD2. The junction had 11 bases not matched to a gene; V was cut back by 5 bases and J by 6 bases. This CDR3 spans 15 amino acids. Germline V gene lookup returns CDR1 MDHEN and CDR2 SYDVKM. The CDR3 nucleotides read TGTGCCAGCAGTCGTAGCGGGGGTGGGACTTCCGAGCAGTACTTC. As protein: CASSRSGGGTSEQYF.

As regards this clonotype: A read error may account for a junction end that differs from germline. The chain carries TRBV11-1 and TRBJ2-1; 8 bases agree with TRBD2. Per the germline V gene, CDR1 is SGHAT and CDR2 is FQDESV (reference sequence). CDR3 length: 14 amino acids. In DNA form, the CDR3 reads TGTGCCAGCAGCTTTGCGGGGGGAGGAAATGACCAGTTCTTC. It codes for CASSFAGGGNDQFF.

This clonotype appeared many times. CDR3 in amino acids: CASSYQLAGGTGELFF. CDR3 DNA: TGTGCCAGCAGTTACCAGCTAGCGGGAGGGACCGGGGAGCTGTTTTTT. This chain connects TRBV6-2 or TRBV6-3 to TRBJ2-2, with TRBD2 matching over 12 bases. Trimming took 2 bases from V and 5 from J; bases not matched to a gene: 3. The CDR3 loop spans 16 amino acids. CDR1 and CDR2 from the germline V gene are MNHEY and SVGEGT.

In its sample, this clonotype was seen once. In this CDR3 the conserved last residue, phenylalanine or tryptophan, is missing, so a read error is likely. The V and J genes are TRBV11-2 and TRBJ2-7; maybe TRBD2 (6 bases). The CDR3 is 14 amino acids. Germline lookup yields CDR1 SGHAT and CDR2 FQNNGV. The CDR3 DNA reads TGTGCAAGCAGCTTAGCGGTTATCCAGGGATGGCAGTACATC. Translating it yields CASSLAVIQGWQYI.

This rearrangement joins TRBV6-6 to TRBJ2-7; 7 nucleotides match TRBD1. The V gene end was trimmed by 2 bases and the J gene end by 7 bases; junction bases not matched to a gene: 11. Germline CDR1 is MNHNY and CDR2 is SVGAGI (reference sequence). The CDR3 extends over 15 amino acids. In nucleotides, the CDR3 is TGTGCCAGCAGTTACCCTTCCCGGACAGGCGGAGAGCAGTACTTC. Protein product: CASSYPSRTGGEQYF.

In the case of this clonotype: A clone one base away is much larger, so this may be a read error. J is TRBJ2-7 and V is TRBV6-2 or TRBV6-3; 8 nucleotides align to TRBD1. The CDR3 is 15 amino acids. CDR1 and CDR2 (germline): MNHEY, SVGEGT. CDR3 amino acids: CARRTPDRVRDEQYF. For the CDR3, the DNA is TGTGCCCGCAGAACGCCGGACAGGGTGAGGGACGAGCAGTACTTC.